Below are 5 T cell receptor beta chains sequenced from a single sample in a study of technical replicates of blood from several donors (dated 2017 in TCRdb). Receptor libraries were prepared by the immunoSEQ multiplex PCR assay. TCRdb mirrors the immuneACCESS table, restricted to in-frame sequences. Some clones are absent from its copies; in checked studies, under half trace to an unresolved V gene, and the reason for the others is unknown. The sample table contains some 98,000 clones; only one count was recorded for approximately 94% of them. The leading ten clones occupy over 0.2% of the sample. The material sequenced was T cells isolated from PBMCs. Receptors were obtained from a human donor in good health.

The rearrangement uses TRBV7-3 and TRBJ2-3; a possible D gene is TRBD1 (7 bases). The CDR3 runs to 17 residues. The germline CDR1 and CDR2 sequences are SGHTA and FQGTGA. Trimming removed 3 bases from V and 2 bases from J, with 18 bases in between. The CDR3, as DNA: TGTGCCAGCAGCTTGAGCAGGAGGGGGCTCCCCACAGATACGCAGTATTTT. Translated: CASSLSRRGLPTDTQYF.

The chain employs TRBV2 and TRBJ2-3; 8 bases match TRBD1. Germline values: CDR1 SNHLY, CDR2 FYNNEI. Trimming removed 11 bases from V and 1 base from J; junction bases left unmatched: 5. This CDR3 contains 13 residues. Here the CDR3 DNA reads TGTGCCGGAGAGACAGGGGGCACAGATACGCAGTATTTT. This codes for CAGETGGTDTQYF.

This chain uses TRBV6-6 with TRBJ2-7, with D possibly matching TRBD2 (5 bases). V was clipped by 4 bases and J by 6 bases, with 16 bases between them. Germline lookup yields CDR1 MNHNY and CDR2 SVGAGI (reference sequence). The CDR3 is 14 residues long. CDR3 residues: CASSFVDGRGEQYF. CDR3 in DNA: TGTGCCAGCAGTTTCGTGGACGGACGGGGCGAGCAGTACTTC.

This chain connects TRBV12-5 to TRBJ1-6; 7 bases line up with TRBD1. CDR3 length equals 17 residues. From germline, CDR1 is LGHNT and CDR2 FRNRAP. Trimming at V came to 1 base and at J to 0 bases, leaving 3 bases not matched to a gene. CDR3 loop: CASGLGRGRSYNSPLHF. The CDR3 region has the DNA TGTGCTAGTGGTTTGGGAAGGGGGCGCTCCTATAATTCACCCCTCCACTTT.

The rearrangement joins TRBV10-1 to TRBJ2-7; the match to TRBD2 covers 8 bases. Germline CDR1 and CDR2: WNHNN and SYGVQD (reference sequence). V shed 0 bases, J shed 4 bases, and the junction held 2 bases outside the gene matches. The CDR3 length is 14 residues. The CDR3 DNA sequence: TGCGCCAGCAGTGAGTCTTCGGGGGGGTACGAGCAGTACTTC. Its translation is CASSESSGGYEQYF.